Below, 27 T cell receptor beta chains from the same sample are listed, as sequenced in a study of beta chain features in type 1 diabetes. The whole isolated RNA underwent reverse transcription, so sequencing captured expressed TCRB transcripts. TCRdb's table, derived via immunoSEQ multiplex PCR, lists solely in-frame clones and lacks some. The sample includes approximately 43,000 clones, 60% to 75% of them seen just once. Study results and caveats: Type 1 diabetes patients had TCRB CDR3s that were shorter (moderately but significantly so) in all four CD4+ subsets.

The antigens of these receptors remain unknown. The source material was Tregs from blood. These receptors came from a man aged 25 to 40 with type 1 diabetes. Some clones in this sample may be carry-over from other donors' samples.

The rearrangement links TRBV28 to TRBJ1-2; 9 bases fit TRBD1. Unmatched junction bases numbered 7, after V lost 2 bases and J lost 0 bases. From germline, CDR1 is MDHEN and CDR2 SYDVKM. This CDR3 region has 17 residues. The CDR3 DNA follows: TGTGCCAGCAGTTTAGGCGGGACAGGGACTTCTAACTATGGCTACACCTTC. This gives the protein CASSLGGTGTSNYGYTF.

The sample holds one count of this clone. The J gene is TRBJ2-5, the V gene TRBV7-9; possible D gene TRBD2, 5 bases. V was clipped by 5 bases and J by 5 bases, with 21 bases between them. There are 16 residues in the CDR3. From germline, CDR1 is SEHNR and CDR2 FQNEAQ (reference sequence). The CDR3 sequence: CASSPGGLAGGETQYF. The DNA for the CDR3 is TGTGCCAGCAGCCCGGGCGGCTTAGCCGGCGGGGAGACCCAGTACTTC.

This chain joins TRBV25-1 and TRBJ1-6, with a tentative D call TRBD1 (6 bases). Per germline, CDR1 MGHDK and CDR2 SYGVNS. The CDR3 loop spans 17 amino acids. The V end was cut by 4 bases, the J end by 1 base, with 14 bases between. The CDR3 here is CASSATHRVSYNSPLHF. The CDR3 region has the DNA TGTGCCAGCAGTGCCACACACAGGGTGTCCTATAATTCACCCCTCCACTTT.

CDR3 region: CASSRDSQTNYGYTF. The CDR3 DNA is TGTGCCAGCAGTCGGGACAGTCAAACTAACTATGGCTACACCTTC. This chain links TRBV27 with TRBJ1-2, with 7 bases lining up with TRBD1. The length of the CDR3 is 15 residues. Germline V CDR1 and CDR2: MNHEY, SMNVEV (reference sequence). The trim removed 5 bases at V and 0 bases at J, leaving 6 bases unmatched.

The chain employs TRBV2 and TRBJ2-2; no reliable D call. The length of the CDR3 is 13 residues. V was clipped by 6 bases and J by 5 bases, with 10 bases between them. From germline, CDR1 is SNHLY and CDR2 FYNNEI. DNA for the CDR3: TGTGCCAGCAGGGGCGACCCTACCGGGGAGCTGTTTTTT. Protein product: CASRGDPTGELFF.

This chain uses TRBV27 with TRBJ1-4, with 8 nucleotides matching TRBD1. The CDR3 length is 16 residues. Germline lookup yields CDR1 MNHEY and CDR2 SMNVEV (reference sequence). V was pared by 6 bases and J by 7 bases, with 13 bases of the junction left unmatched. DNA for the CDR3: TGTGCCAGCAGGTTCGGATGGCAGGGGGCGGGTGAAAAACTGTTTTTT. Translation: CASRFGWQGAGEKLFF.

J is TRBJ2-1 and V is TRBV10-1; D may be TRBD1 (6 bases). CDR1 is WNHNN, CDR2 SYGVQD, per germline (reference sequence). The CDR3 spans 15 residues. The V end lost 0 bases, the J end lost 7 bases, and 13 bases lay between the germline ends. CDR3 nucleotide sequence: TGCGCCAGCAGTGAGTCGACTCACAGGGAGAATGAGCAGTTCTTC. It specifies CASSESTHRENEQFF.

The chain is built from TRBV18 and TRBJ2-2; no definite D call. Germline V gene data show CDR1 as KGHSH and CDR2 as LQKENI. V was clipped by 1 base and J by 3 bases, with 3 bases between them. This CDR3 is 13 amino acids long. Written as DNA, the CDR3 is TGTGCCAGCTCACCACGCGACACCGGGGAGCTGTTTTTT. It specifies CASSPRDTGELFF.

The chain has TRBV7-3 and TRBJ2-3; 9 bases are a match to TRBD2. V shed 6 bases and J 4 bases; nucleotides not matched to a gene: 14. Germline V lookup: CDR1 SGHTA, CDR2 FQGTGA. The CDR3 totals 17 residues. As DNA, the CDR3 is TGTGCCAGCAGTCCAATCGGCGGGGGGGCCGGGGCAGATACGCAGTATTTT. It is translated as CASSPIGGGAGADTQYF.

This clone occurred a few times. V usage is TRBV7-8 and J usage is TRBJ2-3, with D uncertain. This CDR3 is built from 15 residues. Germline V gives CDR1 SGHVS, CDR2 FQNEAQ. Between the trimmed V and J ends, which lost 5 bases and 1 base, there was a span of 13 bases. The CDR3, as DNA: TGTGCCAGCAGCCCGCGGATTGTAGGCACAGATACGCAGTATTTT. As protein: CASSPRIVGTDTQYF.

There are a few counts of this clone. J is TRBJ2-2 and V is TRBV18; possibly TRBD1 for D (5 bases). The CDR3 is 15 residues long. The germline V gene encodes CDR1 KGHSH and CDR2 LQKENI. V lost 1 base to trimming and J lost 9 bases, with 15 bases between them. CDR3 sequence reads: CASSPHSQGHRELFF. The DNA for the CDR3 is TGTGCCAGCTCACCACATTCGCAGGGCCACCGGGAGCTGTTTTTT.

This clone was detected a few times. This sequence joins TRBV7-2 and TRBJ2-5; D might be TRBD1 (6 bases). CDR3 size: 14 residues. Trimming took off 5 bases at V and 4 bases at J, with 14 bases between the two ends. Per the germline V gene, CDR1 is SGHTA and CDR2 is FQGNSA. The CDR3 sequence: CASSVQGGRETQYF. The DNA for the CDR3 is TGTGCCAGCAGCGTACAGGGTGGACGAGAGACCCAGTACTTC.

V gene TRBV5-4 combines with J gene TRBJ2-2; 8 nucleotides line up with TRBD1. V lost 2 bases, J lost 6 bases, and 6 bases stayed unmatched. The CDR3 sequence is 15 residues long. Germline loops: CDR1 SGHNT, CDR2 YYREEE (reference sequence). The DNA of the CDR3 is TGTGCCAGCAGCTTTGCAGGGGGCCAAGCCGGGGAGCTGTTTTTT. This codes for CASSFAGGQAGELFF. The full variable domain, with the rest looked up from reference TRBV5-4 and TRBJ2-2, is ETGVTQSPTHLIKTRGQQVTLRCSSQSGHNTVSWYQQALGQGPQFIFQYYREEENGRGNFPPRFSGLQFPNYSSELNVNALELDDSALYLCASSFAGGQAGELFFGEGSRLTVL.

This clone has a handful of counts. This chain links TRBV9 with TRBJ2-3, with D possibly matching TRBD1 (6 bases). Trimming left V 4 bases short and J 5 bases short, with 17 bases between. Germline V lookup: CDR1 SGDLS, CDR2 YYNGEE. The CDR3 extends over 15 amino acids. The CDR3 bases are TGTGCCAGCAGCCAAACAGGGACAATCAGAGATACGCAGTATTTT. Protein product: CASSQTGTIRDTQYF.

The chain uses TRBV2 and TRBJ2-3, with D possibly TRBD2 on 5 matching bases. This CDR3 spans 13 amino acids. Germline V gene sequence: CDR1 SNHLY, CDR2 FYNNEI. V dropped 10 bases and J dropped 3 bases, with 14 bases sitting between them. The CDR3 loop reads CATSFLATDTQYF. CDR3 DNA: TGTGCCACTTCTTTCCTAGCTACAGATACGCAGTATTTT.

Here the CDR3 reads CASSLYGGTDTQYF. The CDR3 DNA follows: TGTGCCAGCAGCTTATACGGGGGGACAGATACGCAGTATTTT. The chain uses TRBV5-5 and TRBJ2-3, with TRBD2 identical over 7 bases. This CDR3 is 14 amino acids long. V trimming: 2 bases; J trimming: 3 bases; junction bases outside the gene matches: 3. CDR1 is SGHKS and CDR2 is YYEKEE in the germline V gene (reference sequence).

V and J are TRBV7-9 and TRBJ2-7, with 10 nucleotides matching TRBD2. V was pared by 4 bases and J by 4 bases, with 13 bases of the junction left unmatched. The CDR3 has 17 residues. The germline gives CDR1 SEHNR, CDR2 FQNEAQ (reference sequence). For the CDR3, the DNA is TGTGCCAGCAGCTCCCGTTTTAAAAGCGGGAGGGTATACGAGCAGTACTTC. Protein: CASSSRFKSGRVYEQYF.

The rearrangement uses TRBV5-1 and TRBJ2-1; D remains unclear. With 5 bases removed from V and 6 bases from J, the gap between germline ends came to 9 bases. This CDR3 spans 12 amino acids. CDR1 and CDR2 (germline): SGHRS, YFSETQ. The CDR3 sequence: CASRILLNEQFF. The DNA of the CDR3 is TGCGCCAGCAGAATCCTTCTCAATGAGCAGTTCTTC.

The V gene is TRBV15, the J gene TRBJ2-1; the D is unclear. V lost 0 bases to trimming and J lost 0 bases, with 6 bases between them. The CDR3 contains 15 residues. Germline CDR1 LNHNV, CDR2 YYDKDF (reference sequence). DNA of the CDR3: TGTGCCACCAGCAGAGATTTCTACTCCTACAATGAGCAGTTCTTC. Translation gives CATSRDFYSYNEQFF.

The chain employs TRBV9 and TRBJ1-6, with a possible D match to TRBD1 (6 bases). Germline V gene sequence: CDR1 SGDLS, CDR2 YYNGEE. The CDR3 sequence is 15 residues long. Trimming pared 0 bases from V and 6 bases from J, leaving 10 bases between. CDR3 sequence (DNA): TGTGCCAGCAGCGTAGATCTCAGGGGTAATTCACCCCTCCACTTT. This codes for CASSVDLRGNSPLHF.

The gene calls are TRBV5-6 and TRBJ2-1; perhaps TRBD2 as D (6 bases). CDR3 size: 15 residues. V lost 4 bases, J lost 3 bases, and 14 bases lay in between. Germline V gives CDR1 SGHDT, CDR2 YYEEEE. CDR3 amino acids: CASSDMGLYYNEQFF. Here the CDR3 DNA reads TGTGCCAGCAGCGACATGGGACTTTACTACAATGAGCAGTTCTTC.

The chain links TRBV7-9 to TRBJ1-1, with D possibly TRBD1 on 6 matching bases. Per germline, CDR1 SEHNR and CDR2 FQNEAQ (reference sequence). The CDR3 has 17 amino acids. Trimming took 1 base from V and 0 from J, leaving 15 bases between them. The CDR3 DNA is TGTGCCAGCAGCTTAGTTTGGGCGACAGGACTGAACACTGAAGCTTTCTTT. This encodes CASSLVWATGLNTEAFF.

The chain employs TRBV28 and TRBJ2-7, with TRBD1 matching over 7 bases. CDR1 MDHEN and CDR2 SYDVKM come from the germline V gene. The CDR3 has 14 residues. Trimming cost V 6 bases and J 9 bases; bases outside gene matches: 14. In DNA form, the CDR3 reads TGTGCCAGCAGATATTCAGGGGGAGACGGGCGGCAGTACTTC. Protein product: CASRYSGGDGRQYF.

The chain employs TRBV4-2 and TRBJ2-7; 11 nucleotides align to TRBD1. This CDR3 contains 17 residues. The germline CDR1 and CDR2 sequences are LGHNA and YNFKEQ. The V and J ends lost 4 bases and 4 bases, in that order; junction bases with no gene match: 12. CDR3 sequence (DNA): TGTGCCAGCAGCCCTTCACCCGGGACAGGGGGTCCGTACGAGCAGTACTTC. Its translation: CASSPSPGTGGPYEQYF.

V gene TRBV5-1 combines with J gene TRBJ2-7; no clear D. V was pared by 1 base and J by 3 bases, with 8 bases between. Germline values: CDR1 SGHRS, CDR2 YFSETQ. CDR3 size: 13 residues. This chain's CDR3 is CASSLTADYEQYF. CDR3 coding DNA: TGCGCCAGCAGCTTGACAGCAGACTACGAGCAGTACTTC.

This sequence joins TRBV28 and TRBJ1-1; D call uncertain. The CDR3 contains 12 residues. The germline V and J ends were trimmed by 4 bases and 9 bases, with 12 bases remaining between them. Per germline, CDR1 MDHEN and CDR2 SYDVKM. Here the CDR3 DNA reads TGTGCCAGCAGTTCTCCGGGAGCCCAAGCTTTCTTT. This encodes CASSSPGAQAFF.

This chain connects TRBV18 to TRBJ1-4, with D hard to call. The ends were cut back, 2 bases at V and 7 bases at J, with 11 bases in the middle. Germline lookup yields CDR1 KGHSH and CDR2 LQKENI. The CDR3 extends over 14 amino acids. CDR3 residues: CASSPTVGSEKLFF. The CDR3 bases are TGTGCCAGCTCACCAACAGTCGGAAGTGAAAAACTGTTTTTT.